This T cell receptor beta chain was sequenced for a study of OX40 agonist ivuxolimab in advanced cancers. In the study overall: Ivuxolimab, an agonistic anti-OX40 (CD134) antibody, was given to patients. Every 2 weeks, patients got intravenous ivuxolimab at one of six dose levels (0.01-10 mg/kg). Study observations and caveats: Clonal expansion from baseline to week 6 occurred in both CD4+ and CD8+ T cells.

The table lists this clone with a count of one. The antigen is unknown. V lost 0 bases and J lost 2, with 9 bases in between. In germline, CDR1 is SGHRS, CDR2 YFSETQ. This CDR3 has 14 amino acids. Generated by immunoSEQ multiplex PCR, the TCRdb table keeps only in-frame clones and is missing some. This sample yields about 79,000 clones, of which 80% to 95% are seen a single time; more than 5.5% belongs to the top ten. The sequencing here drew on CD4+ or CD8+ T cells sorted from blood, taken in a trial of the OX40 agonist ivuxolimab. This sequence joins TRBV5-1 and TRBJ2-7, with D possibly TRBD1 on 6 matching bases. The receptor comes from an adult with an advanced solid tumor such as melanoma, head and neck, liver or kidney cancer. CDR3 loop: CASSLEGEPYEQYF. The CDR3 DNA reads TGCGCCAGCAGCTTGGAGGGGGAACCCTACGAGCAGTACTTC. The variable domain in full, completed from reference TRBV5-1 and TRBJ2-7, reads KAGVTQTPRYLIKTRGQQVTLSCSPISGHRSVSWYQQTPGQGLQFLFEYFSETQRNKGNFPGRFSGRQFSNSRSEMNVSTLELGDSALYLCASSLEGEPYEQYFGPGTRLTVT.